This T cell receptor (beta chain) was documented in a study of T cell responses to AZD1222 COVID-19 vaccine. Findings and caveats of the study: The number of AZD1222 recipients seropositive at baseline was only five or six. Spike was spanned by vaccine-associated CD4 TCRs, with dominance at 160-218 and 743-854. There were repertoire samples only from the period after the peak T cell response. The donors showed a predominance of white British ancestry and of females, with possible underestimation of clonal diversity.

Remarks on this clone: Its antigen is unknown.

CDR3 size: 15 residues. CDR1 and CDR2 (germline): SNHLY, FYNNEI. Germline trimming cut 6 bases from V and 2 bases from J; bases unmatched to any gene: 7. Repertoires were generated with immunoSEQ multiplex PCR, while TCRdb's copy carries only in-frame clones and drops some. The table has under 130,000 clones, about 88% seen once. The receptor comes from an adult who received the AZD1222 COVID-19 vaccine. This sample comprised peripheral blood, obtained 28 days after the second AZD1222 dose. The chain couples TRBV2 to TRBJ1-2; 9 bases map to TRBD1. The CDR3 bases are TGTGCCAGCAGCCTACAGGGGGCGCGAAACTATGGCTACACCTTC. Translation: CASSLQGARNYGYTF.